This T cell receptor beta chain was recorded in a study of blood T cells in healthy people across ages. The study's findings and limits: The fall in TCR beta diversity per million T cells was roughly linear with age.

Primed by a sample-barcoded 5' primer and a J-beta primer mix, a second PCR proceeded for roughly 7 to 12 cycles. TCRdb called the 5' RACE reads again in MiXCR, with one record for every CDR3 protein. The table records hundreds of thousands of distinct CDR3 sequences, roughly 30% of them present only once. Researchers report isolating at least 6.5 million PBMCs per sample. The CDR3 is made up of 13 amino acids. The germline V and J ends were trimmed by 0 bases and 7 bases, with 7 bases remaining between them. CDR1 and CDR2 from the germline V gene are ENHRY and SYGVKD. As to this clonotype: Its antigen is not known.

The genes are TRBV10-3 and TRBJ1-5, with D unresolved. The source is a woman aged 80 or older in good health. The sample comprised blood. This CDR3 is CAISESLGQPQHF. In DNA form, the CDR3 reads TGTGCCATCAGTGAGTCCTTGGGGCAGCCCCAGCATTTT.